A single T cell receptor beta chain is shown here with its context. The treatment was: skin biopsy from PPD injection site in Mantoux-positive individual. Cells were not sorted; total RNA input targeted 1 to 1000 ng. The library had UMIs added by 3' ligation of an oligonucleotide to TCR cDNA. For blood and skin samples, reverse transcription used TCR alpha and beta constant primers. Amplification of ligated cDNA took four PCR rounds with SP2 and nested alpha and beta constant primers. TCRdb re-derived calls from the UMI-ligation and nested PCR reads in MiXCR, one entry per CDR3 protein. The table includes about 18,000 distinct CDR3 sequences, roughly 9% detected once. This sample is drawn from a study of naive and memory T cell subsets. The sample was skin, taken from a tuberculin skin test site. The sequence was collected from an adult in good health.

In DNA form, the CDR3 reads TGTGCCAGCAGTTTATCGGGCCTTCGGGACACTCGTAGCAATCAGCCCCAGCATTTT. Its protein is CASSLSGLRDTRSNQPQHF. The V gene is TRBV27, the J gene TRBJ1-5; the D gene is possibly TRBD1 (6 bases). The V gene's germline CDR1 is MNHEY and CDR2 SMNVEV (reference sequence). This CDR3 is built from 19 residues. Trimming removed 0 bases from V and 0 bases from J, with 18 bases in between.